Following are 5 T cell receptor beta chains from one sample sequenced in a study of technical replicates of blood from a handful of donors. Only in-frame clones appear in the TCRdb table, and some are missing; sequencing was by immunoSEQ multiplex PCR. In the table there are some 91,000 clones, around 95% of which are singletons. Material for sequencing was T cells isolated from PBMCs. Receptor source: a human donor in good health.

The chain is built from TRBV4-1 and TRBJ2-3; TRBD2 aligns across 8 bases. This CDR3 comprises 15 residues. Germline V CDR1 and CDR2: MGHRA, YSYEKL. The junction had 7 bases not matched to a gene; V was cut back by 4 bases and J by 4 bases. CDR3 DNA: TGCGCCAGCAGCCTCACGGGACTAGTCCCAGATACGCAGTATTTT. As protein: CASSLTGLVPDTQYF.

The genes are TRBV9 and TRBJ1-4; perhaps TRBD1 as D (5 bases). Per the germline V gene, CDR1 is SGDLS and CDR2 is YYNGEE. Trimming removed 3 bases at V and 6 bases at J, with 15 bases between. The CDR3 length is 15 residues. The CDR3, as DNA: TGTGCCAGCAGCGGGGAGGGGCAGCTCTATGAAAAACTGTTTTTT. It is translated as CASSGEGQLYEKLFF.

V and J are TRBV10-3 and TRBJ1-4; D remains unclear. The CDR3 sequence is 15 residues long. Trimming stripped 10 bases from V and 3 bases from J, with 18 bases between. Looked up from germline, CDR1 is ENHRY and CDR2 is SYGVKD. The CDR3 protein is CATSPSRDSNEKLFF. In DNA form, the CDR3 reads TGTGCCACCTCACCCTCACGGGATTCTAATGAAAAACTGTTTTTT.

Only one count was recorded for this clone. This chain connects TRBV5-1 to TRBJ2-5; D is perhaps TRBD2 (5 bases). The germline gives CDR1 SGHRS, CDR2 YFSETQ. The CDR3 extends over 13 amino acids. V was cut by 1 base and J by 4 bases, with 8 bases left in between. CDR3: CASSLFGGETQYF. The CDR3 DNA is TGCGCCAGCAGCTTGTTCGGAGGAGAGACCCAGTACTTC.

This chain uses TRBV19 with TRBJ1-5; 9 bases fit TRBD1. CDR1 is LNHDA, CDR2 SQIVND, per germline (reference sequence). The CDR3 loop spans 16 amino acids. The ends lost 5 bases at V and 5 bases at J; junction bases unmatched: 10. CDR3 protein: CASSVQTGGAHQPQHF. The CDR3 region has the DNA TGTGCCAGTAGTGTCCAAACAGGGGGCGCGCATCAGCCCCAGCATTTT.